The clone carrying this T cell receptor beta chain has only a few counts. These data belong to a study of blood T cell repertoires in COVID-19. Here immunoSEQ multiplex PCR was the method, and the copy in TCRdb shows in-frame clones only, minus some. The sample carries under 250,000 clones, approximately 80% recorded once. Trimming left V 5 bases short and J 8 bases short, with 14 bases between. Per the germline V gene, CDR1 is SGHRS and CDR2 is YFSETQ. This CDR3 contains 13 residues. This chain uses TRBV5-1 with TRBJ2-1, with D tentatively TRBD1 (6 bases). Sequences were obtained from peripheral blood. The clonotype comes from a middle-aged man with acute or convalescent COVID-19. This CDR3 is CASRSLEGDEQFF. DNA of the CDR3: TGCGCCAGCAGGTCCCTAGAGGGGGATGAGCAGTTCTTC.